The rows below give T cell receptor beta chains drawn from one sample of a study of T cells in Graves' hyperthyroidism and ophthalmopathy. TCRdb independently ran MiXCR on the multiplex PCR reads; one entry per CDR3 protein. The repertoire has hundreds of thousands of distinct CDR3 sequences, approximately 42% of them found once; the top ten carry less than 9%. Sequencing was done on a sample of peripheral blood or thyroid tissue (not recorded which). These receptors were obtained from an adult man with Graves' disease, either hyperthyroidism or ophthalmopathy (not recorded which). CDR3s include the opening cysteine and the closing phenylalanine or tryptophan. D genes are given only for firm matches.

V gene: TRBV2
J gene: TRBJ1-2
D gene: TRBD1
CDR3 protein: CASSVEPTGSGYGYTF

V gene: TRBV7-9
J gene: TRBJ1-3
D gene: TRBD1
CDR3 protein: CASSLATGLLYF

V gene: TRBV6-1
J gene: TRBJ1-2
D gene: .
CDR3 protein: CASSEKGGGGYTF

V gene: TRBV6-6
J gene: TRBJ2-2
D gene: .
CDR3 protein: CASSEGPGRTNTGELFF

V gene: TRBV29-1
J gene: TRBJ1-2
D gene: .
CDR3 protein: CSVTVDQGSSDGYTF

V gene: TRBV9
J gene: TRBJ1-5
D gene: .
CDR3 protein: CASRRPDEMSNQPQHF

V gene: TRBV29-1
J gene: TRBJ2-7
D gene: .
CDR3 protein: CSAREDSYEQYF

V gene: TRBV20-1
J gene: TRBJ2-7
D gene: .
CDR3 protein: CSLGWDGDYEQYF

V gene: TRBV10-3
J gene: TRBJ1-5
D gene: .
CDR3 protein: CAISESTGWGQPQHF

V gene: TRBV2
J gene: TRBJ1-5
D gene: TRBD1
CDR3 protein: CASSQVPDRGNQPQHF

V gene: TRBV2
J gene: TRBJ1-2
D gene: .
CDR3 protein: CASTATNYGYTF

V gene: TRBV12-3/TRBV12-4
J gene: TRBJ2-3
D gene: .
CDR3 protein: CASSLGHLNTDTQYF

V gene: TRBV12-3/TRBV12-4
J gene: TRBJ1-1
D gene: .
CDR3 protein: CASSLAPQYNTEAFF

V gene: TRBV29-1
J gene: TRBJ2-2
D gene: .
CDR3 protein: CSVEDGDWAEVGGELFF

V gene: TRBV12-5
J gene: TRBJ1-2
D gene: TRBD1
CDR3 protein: CASGSVNRGQRDYGYTF

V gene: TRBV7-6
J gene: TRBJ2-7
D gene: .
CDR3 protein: CASSPPLTDSYEQYF

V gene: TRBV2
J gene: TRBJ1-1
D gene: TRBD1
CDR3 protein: CASRRQGLNTEAFF

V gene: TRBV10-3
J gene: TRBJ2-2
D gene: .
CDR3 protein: CAIRGSGPTGELFF

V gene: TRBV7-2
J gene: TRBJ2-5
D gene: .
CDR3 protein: CASNPGHRALETQYF

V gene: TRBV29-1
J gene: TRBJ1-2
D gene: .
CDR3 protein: CSVEDTELSYGYTF

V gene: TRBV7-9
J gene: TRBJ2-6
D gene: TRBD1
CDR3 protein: CASSFRDRGTAGANVLTF

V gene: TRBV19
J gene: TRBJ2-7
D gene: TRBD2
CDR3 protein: CASSRLAGDYEQYF

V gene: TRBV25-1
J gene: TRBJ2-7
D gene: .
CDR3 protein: CASSDTGPQGYEQYF

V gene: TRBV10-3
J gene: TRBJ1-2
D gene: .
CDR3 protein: CASSELPHPGRLSYGYTF

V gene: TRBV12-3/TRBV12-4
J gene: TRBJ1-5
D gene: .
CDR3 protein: CASSPPGNQPQHF

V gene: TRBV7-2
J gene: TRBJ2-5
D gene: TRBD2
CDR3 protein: CASSLQLAGGQETQYF

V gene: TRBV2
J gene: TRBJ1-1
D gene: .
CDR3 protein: CASSEGAGMEAFF

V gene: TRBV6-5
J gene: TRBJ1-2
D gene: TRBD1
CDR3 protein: CASSYFRPGGTLNYGYTF

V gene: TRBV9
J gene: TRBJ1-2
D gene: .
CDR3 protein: CASSVAGSGGYTF

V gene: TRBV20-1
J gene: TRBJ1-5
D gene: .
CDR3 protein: CSAREPQHF

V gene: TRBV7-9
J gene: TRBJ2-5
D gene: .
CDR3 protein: CASSRWETQYF

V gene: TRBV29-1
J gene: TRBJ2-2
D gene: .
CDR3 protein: CSVEVGELFF

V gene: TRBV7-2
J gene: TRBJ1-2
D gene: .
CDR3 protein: CASSVRVEHGYTF

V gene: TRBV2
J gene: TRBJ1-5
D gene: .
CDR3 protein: CASSVSGPRPQHF

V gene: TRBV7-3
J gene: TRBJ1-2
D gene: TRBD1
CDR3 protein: CASSPDRGRSYGYTF

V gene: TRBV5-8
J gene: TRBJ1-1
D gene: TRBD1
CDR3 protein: CASSLRDREATEAFF

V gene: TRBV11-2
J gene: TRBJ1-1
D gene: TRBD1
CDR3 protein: CASSSRTGWTEAFF

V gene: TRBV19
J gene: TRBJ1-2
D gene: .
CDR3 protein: CASSMAYGYTF

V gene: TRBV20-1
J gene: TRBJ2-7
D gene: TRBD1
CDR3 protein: CSANRGLDYEQYF

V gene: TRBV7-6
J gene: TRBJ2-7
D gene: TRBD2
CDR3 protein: CASSLAGTSGLYEQYF

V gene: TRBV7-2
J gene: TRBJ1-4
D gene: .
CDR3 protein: CASSLNSIATNEKLFF

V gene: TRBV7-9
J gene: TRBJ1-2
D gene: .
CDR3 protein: CASSAGTFGYTF

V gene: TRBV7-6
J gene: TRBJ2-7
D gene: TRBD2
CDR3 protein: CASSPGRSSYEQYF

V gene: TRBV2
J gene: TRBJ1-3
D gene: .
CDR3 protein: CASSEQDSGNTIYF

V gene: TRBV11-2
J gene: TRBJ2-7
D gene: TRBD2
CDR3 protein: CASSLIAGGPYEQYF

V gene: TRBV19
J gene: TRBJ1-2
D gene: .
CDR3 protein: CASSISVGGNYGYTF

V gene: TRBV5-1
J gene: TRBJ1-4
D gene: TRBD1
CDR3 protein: CASSLRDRDKLFF

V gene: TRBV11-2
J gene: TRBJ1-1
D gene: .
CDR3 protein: CASSPTGGIRAFF

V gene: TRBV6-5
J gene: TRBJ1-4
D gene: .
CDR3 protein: CASSPEESNEKLFF

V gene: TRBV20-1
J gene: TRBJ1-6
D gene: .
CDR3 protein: CSASFLGRLHF

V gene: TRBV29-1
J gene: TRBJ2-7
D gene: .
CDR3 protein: CSVEDGMEGTYF

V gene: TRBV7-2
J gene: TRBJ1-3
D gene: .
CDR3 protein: CASSLAHTPSGNTIYF

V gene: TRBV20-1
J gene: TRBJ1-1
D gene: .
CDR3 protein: CSASLGVEAFF

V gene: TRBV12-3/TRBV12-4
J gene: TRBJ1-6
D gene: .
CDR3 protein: CASSTKDFNSPLHF

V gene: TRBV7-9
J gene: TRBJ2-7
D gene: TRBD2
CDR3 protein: CASSGTSGHEQYF

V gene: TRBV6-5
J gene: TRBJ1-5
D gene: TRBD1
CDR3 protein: CASKGTGNQPQHF

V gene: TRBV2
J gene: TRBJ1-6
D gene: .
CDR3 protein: CASSERVVNSPLHF

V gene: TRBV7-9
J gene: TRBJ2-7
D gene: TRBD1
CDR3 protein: CASSLAGGESYEQYF

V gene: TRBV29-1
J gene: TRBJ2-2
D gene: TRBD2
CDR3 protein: CSVGREAGGELFF